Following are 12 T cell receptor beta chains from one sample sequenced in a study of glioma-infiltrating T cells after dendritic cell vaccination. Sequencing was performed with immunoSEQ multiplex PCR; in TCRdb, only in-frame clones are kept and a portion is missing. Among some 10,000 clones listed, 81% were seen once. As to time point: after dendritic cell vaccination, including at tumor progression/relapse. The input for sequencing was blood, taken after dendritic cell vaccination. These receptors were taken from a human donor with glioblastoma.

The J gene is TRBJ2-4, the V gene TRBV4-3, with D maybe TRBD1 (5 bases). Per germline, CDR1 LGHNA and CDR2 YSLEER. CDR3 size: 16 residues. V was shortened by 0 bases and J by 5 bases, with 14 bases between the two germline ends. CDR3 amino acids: CASSQDRGFLQNIQYF. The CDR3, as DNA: TGCGCCAGCAGCCAAGATAGGGGCTTCCTCCAAAACATTCAGTACTTC.

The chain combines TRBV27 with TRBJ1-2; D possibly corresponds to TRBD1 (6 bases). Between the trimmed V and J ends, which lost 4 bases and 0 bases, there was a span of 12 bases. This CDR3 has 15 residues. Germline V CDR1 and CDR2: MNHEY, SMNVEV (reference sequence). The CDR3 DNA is TGTGCCAGCAGTTATAAGGACAGCCCTAACTATGGCTACACCTTC. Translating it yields CASSYKDSPNYGYTF.

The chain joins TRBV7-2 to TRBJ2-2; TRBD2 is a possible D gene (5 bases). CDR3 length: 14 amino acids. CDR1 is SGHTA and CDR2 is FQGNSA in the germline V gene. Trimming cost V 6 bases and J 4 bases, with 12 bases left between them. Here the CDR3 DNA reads TGTGCCAGCAGGCCCCTAGCAGTCACCGGGGAGCTGTTTTTT. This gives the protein CASRPLAVTGELFF.

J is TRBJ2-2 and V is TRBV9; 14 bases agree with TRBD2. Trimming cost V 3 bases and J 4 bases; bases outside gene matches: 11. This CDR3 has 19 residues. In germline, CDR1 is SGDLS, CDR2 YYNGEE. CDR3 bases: TGTGCCAGCAGCGAAGCCCCGGGACTAGCGGGAGTCGGCACCGGGGAGCTGTTTTTT. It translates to CASSEAPGLAGVGTGELFF.

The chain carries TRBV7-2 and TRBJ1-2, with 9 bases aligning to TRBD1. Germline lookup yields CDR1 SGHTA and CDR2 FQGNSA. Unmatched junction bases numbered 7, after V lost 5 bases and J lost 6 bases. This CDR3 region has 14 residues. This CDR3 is CASSPGTGKNGYTF. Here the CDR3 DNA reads TGTGCCAGCAGCCCCGGGACAGGGAAGAATGGCTACACCTTC.

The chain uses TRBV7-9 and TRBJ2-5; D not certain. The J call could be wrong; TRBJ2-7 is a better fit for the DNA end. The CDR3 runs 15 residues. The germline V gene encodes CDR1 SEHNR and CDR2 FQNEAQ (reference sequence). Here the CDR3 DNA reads TGTGCCAGCAGCCCATCCCATACGGTTGTCCACGAGCAGTACTTC. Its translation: CASSPSHTVVHEQYF.

CDR3 sequence: CASSEAAGLTDTQYF. The CDR3, as DNA: TGTGCCAGCAGTGAAGCAGCGGGACTCACAGATACGCAGTATTTT. V is TRBV25-1 and J is TRBJ2-3, with 7 bases identical to TRBD2. The J segment lost 2 bases and the V segment lost 2 bases, leaving 4 bases of the junction unmatched. Germline CDR1 is MGHDK and CDR2 is SYGVNS. The CDR3 sequence is 15 residues long.

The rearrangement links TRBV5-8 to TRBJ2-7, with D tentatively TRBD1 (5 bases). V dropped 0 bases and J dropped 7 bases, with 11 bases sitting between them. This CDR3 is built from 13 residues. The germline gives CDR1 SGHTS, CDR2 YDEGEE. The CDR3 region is CASSLARSGEQYF. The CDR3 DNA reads TGTGCCAGCAGCTTGGCCAGGTCAGGGGAGCAGTACTTC. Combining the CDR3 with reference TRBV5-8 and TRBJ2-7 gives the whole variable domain EAGVTQSPTHLIKTRGQQATLRCSPISGHTSVYWYQQALGLGLQFLLWYDEGEERNRGNFPPRFSGRQFPNYSSELNVNALELEDSALYLCASSLARSGEQYFGPGTRLTVT.

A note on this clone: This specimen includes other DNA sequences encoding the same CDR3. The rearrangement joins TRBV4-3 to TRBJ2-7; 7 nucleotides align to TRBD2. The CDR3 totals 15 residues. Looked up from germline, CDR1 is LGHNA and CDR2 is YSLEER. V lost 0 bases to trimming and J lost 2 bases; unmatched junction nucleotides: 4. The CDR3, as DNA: TGCGCCAGCAGCCAAGATTGGGGAGGGACCTACGAGCAGTACTTC. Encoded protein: CASSQDWGGTYEQYF.

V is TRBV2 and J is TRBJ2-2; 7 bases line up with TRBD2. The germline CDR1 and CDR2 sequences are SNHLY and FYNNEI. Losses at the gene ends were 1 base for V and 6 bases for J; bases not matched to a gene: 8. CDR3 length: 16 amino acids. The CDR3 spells CASSEGGGSLAGELFF. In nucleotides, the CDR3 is TGTGCCAGCAGTGAAGGGGGCGGGAGCCTAGCCGGGGAGCTGTTTTTT.

Here the CDR3 reads CASSGQTPGELFF. In nucleotides, the CDR3 is TGTGCCAGCAGTGGACAGACTCCCGGGGAGCTGTTTTTT. The chain employs TRBV2 and TRBJ2-2, with D tentatively TRBD1 (5 bases). The CDR3 sequence is 13 residues long. V was trimmed by 4 bases and J by 6 bases, leaving 9 bases between them. Germline CDR1 reads SNHLY; CDR2 reads FYNNEI.

In DNA form, the CDR3 reads TGTGCCAGCAGCTCTCAAGAGACCCAGTACTTC. Protein sequence: CASSSQETQYF. V gene TRBV5-6 combines with J gene TRBJ2-5, with D unresolved. V was pared by 3 bases and J by 2 bases, with 2 bases between. Germline loops: CDR1 SGHDT, CDR2 YYEEEE. The CDR3 loop spans 11 amino acids.